These 25 T cell receptor beta chains originate from one sample sequenced in a study of blood T cell repertoires in COVID-19. Assay used: immunoSEQ multiplex PCR; TCRdb lists only in-frame clones, some missing. The repertoire consists of fewer than 300,000 clones, with 70% to 90% occurring once and the leading ten covering just under 9.5%. The sequencing sample was made of peripheral blood. These receptors all stem from a man aged 18 to 29 with active or convalescent COVID-19.

The V gene is TRBV25-1, the J gene TRBJ1-4; D call uncertain. Trimming removed 3 bases from V and 5 bases from J, with 10 bases in between. Germline CDR1 is MGHDK and CDR2 is SYGVNS. This CDR3 has 14 residues. The DNA for the CDR3 is TGTGCCAGCAGTGATGTGACGAGGAATGAAAAACTGTTTTTT. Its translation: CASSDVTRNEKLFF. Full variable domain (rest looked up from reference TRBV25-1 and TRBJ1-4): EADIYQTPRYLVIGTGKKITLECSQTMGHDKMYWYQQDPGMELHLIHYSYGVNSTEKGDLSSESTVSRIRTEHFPLTLESARPSHTSQYLCASSDVTRNEKLFFGSGTQLSVL.

The chain couples TRBV15 to TRBJ1-5; weak D call: TRBD1 (6 bases). The germline V gene encodes CDR1 LNHNV and CDR2 YYDKDF (reference sequence). Trimming removed 0 bases at V and 8 bases at J, with 14 bases between. The CDR3 length is 15 residues. Written as DNA, the CDR3 is TGTGCCACCAGCAGAGAAGGGGGTTCTTTGGAGCCCCAGCATTTT. Amino acids: CATSREGGSLEPQHF.

The gene calls are TRBV9 and TRBJ1-1, with no clear D. The germline V and J ends were trimmed by 6 bases and 0 bases, with 24 bases remaining between them. The germline gives CDR1 SGDLS, CDR2 YYNGEE. CDR3 size: 18 residues. CDR3 coding DNA: TGTGCCAGCAACTCCTATTGGACTCCTCAAACCATGAACACTGAAGCTTTCTTT. This encodes CASNSYWTPQTMNTEAFF. The full variable domain, completed using reference TRBV9 and TRBJ1-1, is DSGVTQTPKHLITATGQRVTLRCSPRSGDLSVYWYQQSLDQGLQFLIQYYNGEERAKGNILERFSAQQFPDLHSELNLSSLELGDSALYFCASNSYWTPQTMNTEAFFGQGTRLTVV.

The V gene is TRBV27, the J gene TRBJ1-2, with a possible D match to TRBD1 (5 bases). The CDR3 extends over 15 amino acids. Germline V lookup: CDR1 MNHEY, CDR2 SMNVEV (reference sequence). Between the trimmed V and J ends, which lost 5 bases and 3 bases, there was a span of 16 bases. This chain's CDR3 is CASSPRGGNYYGYTF. Written as DNA, the CDR3 is TGTGCCAGCAGTCCCCGGGGGGGGAACTACTATGGCTACACCTTC.

The rearrangement links TRBV5-8 to TRBJ1-5; D perhaps matches TRBD1 (5 bases). The CDR3 extends over 14 amino acids. The germline CDR1 and CDR2 sequences are SGHTS and YDEGEE. Trimming removed 0 bases from V and 7 bases from J, with 11 bases in between. This CDR3 is CASSLEGINQPQHF. The CDR3 DNA follows: TGTGCCAGCAGCTTGGAGGGGATAAACCAGCCCCAGCATTTT.

The chain employs TRBV7-8 and TRBJ1-3; 9 bases map to TRBD1. Trimming cost V 5 bases and J 4 bases; bases outside gene matches: 15. This CDR3 contains 18 residues. Germline-derived CDR1 and CDR2 are SGHVS and FQNEAQ. The CDR3 nucleotides are TGTGCCAGCAGCGCGGACAGGGGTCTCAGTTCCTCCGGAAACACCATATATTTT. Residues: CASSADRGLSSSGNTIYF.

V usage is TRBV5-6 and J usage is TRBJ1-5; D remains unclear. Germline loops: CDR1 SGHDT, CDR2 YYEEEE. The CDR3 contains 12 residues. Trimming left V 4 bases short and J 4 bases short, with 6 bases between. DNA for the CDR3: TGTGCCAGCAGCACGGGGAATCAGCCCCAGCATTTT. Translation gives CASSTGNQPQHF. Full variable domain (missing parts from reference TRBV5-6 and TRBJ1-5): DAGVTQSPTHLIKTRGQQVTLRCSPKSGHDTVSWYQQALGQGPQFIFQYYEEEERQRGNFPDRFSGHQFPNYSSELNVNALLLGDSALYLCASSTGNQPQHFGDGTRLSIL.

This chain connects TRBV7-2 to TRBJ1-1; 10 bases are a match to TRBD1. J lost 6 bases, V lost 5 bases, and 6 bases had no gene match. Per germline, CDR1 SGHTA and CDR2 FQGNSA. The CDR3 runs to 14 residues. CDR3 nucleotide sequence: TGTGCCAGCAGCGAGGACAGGGGGAGGGCTGAAGCTTTCTTT. It codes for CASSEDRGRAEAFF.

This chain joins TRBV7-6 and TRBJ2-5; possibly TRBD1 for D (6 bases). The V end was cut by 5 bases, the J end by 1 base, with 8 bases between. Germline CDR1 SGHVS, CDR2 FNYEAQ. The length of the CDR3 is 13 residues. The CDR3 loop is CASSRDIQETQYF. As DNA, the CDR3 is TGTGCCAGCAGCCGGGACATCCAAGAGACCCAGTACTTC.

The chain employs TRBV12-3 or TRBV12-4 and TRBJ1-3; D remains ambiguous. This CDR3 is built from 13 residues. Trimming left V 6 bases short and J 8 bases short, with 14 bases between. CDR3 DNA: TGTGCCAGCAGCCGGGGTTCCGGGGACACCATATATTTT. It is translated as CASSRGSGDTIYF.

The chain has TRBV19 and TRBJ1-2; 7 positions agree with TRBD1. The ends lost 5 bases at V and 3 bases at J; junction bases unmatched: 12. Germline CDR1 and CDR2: LNHDA and SQIVND (reference sequence). The CDR3 totals 16 residues. This CDR3 reads CASSSRSQGVHYGYTF. In DNA form, the CDR3 reads TGTGCCAGTAGTTCTAGGAGTCAGGGGGTTCACTATGGCTACACCTTC.

A remark on this clone: The sample holds other DNA sequences that translate to the same CDR3. This rearrangement joins TRBV9 to TRBJ1-2, with D perhaps TRBD1 (6 bases). This CDR3 comprises 14 residues. V lost 0 bases, J lost 4 bases, and 10 bases lay in between. Germline lookup yields CDR1 SGDLS and CDR2 YYNGEE. The CDR3 here is CASSVATGSYGYTF. DNA of the CDR3: TGTGCCAGCAGCGTAGCTACAGGGTCCTATGGCTACACCTTC.

The V gene is TRBV7-9, the J gene TRBJ1-2, with TRBD1 as a possible D gene (6 bases). V was cut by 1 base and J by 7 bases, with 13 bases left in between. The CDR3 loop spans 14 amino acids. Germline V gene lookup returns CDR1 SEHNR and CDR2 FQNEAQ (reference sequence). The CDR3 sequence: CASSLDRAGGGYTF. The CDR3 nucleotides read TGTGCCAGCAGCTTAGACAGGGCAGGAGGTGGCTACACCTTC.

This clone was seen once. The gene calls are TRBV21-1 and TRBJ2-3; the listed D gene, TRBD2, was not tested against the DNA. TRBV21-1 is noted as a pseudogene. This CDR3 region has 17 residues. The CDR3 protein is CASTNPLGGGQTDTQYF. The CDR3 DNA reads TGTGCCAGCACCAACCCTTTAGGGGGGGGGCAGACAGATACGCAGTATTTT.

This chain uses TRBV6-1 with TRBJ2-5; TRBD2 agrees at 13 bases. From germline, CDR1 is MNHNS and CDR2 SASEGT. V shed 3 bases, J shed 0 bases, and the junction held 4 bases outside the gene matches. The CDR3 is 17 amino acids. CDR3 region: CASSDHGLAGDQETQYF. As DNA, the CDR3 is TGTGCCAGCAGTGATCATGGACTAGCGGGAGACCAAGAGACCCAGTACTTC.

The chain employs TRBV9 and TRBJ2-3; maybe TRBD2 (6 bases). The germline CDR1 and CDR2 sequences are SGDLS and YYNGEE. V was pared by 3 bases and J by 0 bases, with 8 bases between. There are 14 residues in the CDR3. In DNA form, the CDR3 reads TGTGCCAGCAGCGGGGGGGTGAGCACAGATACGCAGTATTTT. This sequence encodes CASSGGVSTDTQYF.

V is TRBV9 and J is TRBJ2-3; 11 nucleotides line up with TRBD2. The germline gives CDR1 SGDLS, CDR2 YYNGEE. CDR3 length: 16 amino acids. The V segment lost 3 bases and the J segment 5 bases; nucleotides outside the gene matches: 8. CDR3 amino acids: CASSAGSGGAVDTQYF. As DNA, the CDR3 is TGTGCCAGCAGCGCGGGTAGCGGGGGGGCTGTAGATACGCAGTATTTT.

The rearrangement uses TRBV11-3 and TRBJ2-3; 8 nucleotides match TRBD1. Germline lookup yields CDR1 SGHNT and CDR2 YENEEA. Trimming at V came to 4 bases and at J to 2 bases, leaving 2 bases not matched to a gene. The CDR3 has 14 residues. The CDR3 DNA sequence: TGTGCCAGCAGCTGGGACAGGTACACAGATACGCAGTATTTT. Its translation: CASSWDRYTDTQYF.

The gene calls are TRBV12-5 and TRBJ1-5; TRBD1 aligns across 7 bases. V lost 6 bases and J lost 1; bases outside the gene matches: 6. Germline V gene data show CDR1 as LGHNT and CDR2 as FRNRAP. This CDR3 comprises 15 residues. The CDR3 loop reads CASGGTGASNQPQHF. In nucleotides, the CDR3 is TGTGCTAGTGGCGGCACAGGGGCGAGCAATCAGCCCCAGCATTTT.

This clone was seen once. Other DNA variants within this sample encode the same CDR3. The chain uses TRBV25-1 and TRBJ2-3; D unclear. Trimming removed 0 bases from V and 4 bases from J, with 5 bases in between. The CDR3 extends over 13 amino acids. From germline, CDR1 is MGHDK and CDR2 SYGVNS. The CDR3 protein is CASSEYRADTQYF. CDR3 in DNA: TGTGCCAGCAGTGAATATAGAGCAGATACGCAGTATTTT.

The chain links TRBV9 to TRBJ2-3; TRBD1 matches 9 bases. Germline loops: CDR1 SGDLS, CDR2 YYNGEE. The CDR3 loop spans 15 amino acids. The V segment lost 4 bases and the J segment 5 bases; nucleotides outside the gene matches: 8. The CDR3 nucleotides read TGTGCCAGCAGCCTCCGGACAGGGGCCCGAGATACGCAGTATTTT. It specifies CASSLRTGARDTQYF.

This chain uses TRBV7-6 with TRBJ2-3, with 12 bases lining up with TRBD2. The V segment lost 5 bases and the J segment 2 bases; nucleotides outside the gene matches: 11. Germline V gene sequence: CDR1 SGHVS, CDR2 FNYEAQ. The CDR3 loop spans 18 amino acids. CDR3 nucleotide sequence: TGTGCCAGCAGCCCTTTAGGGGGACTAGCGGGTGCCACAGATACGCAGTATTTT. Protein sequence: CASSPLGGLAGATDTQYF.

This clone has a single count. The J gene is TRBJ1-5, the V gene TRBV3-1 (or the pseudogene TRBV3-2); TRBD1 is a possible D gene (6 bases). CDR1 LGHDT and CDR2 YNNKEL come from the germline V gene (reference sequence). The CDR3 spans 14 residues. Trimming left V 3 bases short and J 7 bases short, with 13 bases between. CDR3 in amino acids: CASSQRSQGQPQHF. DNA for the CDR3: TGTGCCAGCAGCCAGAGATCACAGGGCCAGCCCCAGCATTTT.

V usage is TRBV3-1 (or the pseudogene TRBV3-2) and J usage is TRBJ1-6, with D hard to call. Trimming removed 1 base from V and 7 bases from J, with 5 bases in between. The germline V gene has CDR1 LGHDT and CDR2 YNNKEL (reference sequence). The CDR3 runs 13 residues. The CDR3 DNA reads as TGTGCCAGCAGCCAAGCTCAGAATTCACCCCTCCACTTT. Its protein product is CASSQAQNSPLHF.

The chain carries TRBV29-1 and TRBJ1-2, with 9 bases fitting TRBD1. Germline CDR1 SQVTM, CDR2 ANQGSEA. This CDR3 contains 13 residues. With 5 bases clipped from V and 4 bases from J, the junction kept 5 bases outside the gene matches. CDR3 region: CSVFTGGIYGYTF. The DNA for the CDR3 is TGCAGCGTTTTTACAGGGGGCATCTATGGCTACACCTTC. The complete variable domain, with remaining parts taken from reference TRBV29-1 and TRBJ1-2, reads SAVISQKPSRDICQRGTSLTIQCQVDSQVTMMFWYRQQPGQSLTLIATANQGSEATYESGFVIDKFPISRPNLTFSTLTVSNMSPEDSSIYLCSVFTGGIYGYTFGSGTRLTVV.